The rows below give T cell receptor beta chains drawn from one sample of a study of immune cell composition in non-small cell lung cancer. TCRdb's copy holds only in-frame clones and misses some; the assay was immunoSEQ multiplex PCR. The sample consists of about 3,600 clones, roughly 76% of them appearing once. Sequenced sample: non-adjacent lung tissue. These receptors came from a human donor with non-small cell lung cancer. Each CDR3 is given with its conserved first and last residue. A D gene is named only where the DNA matches it firmly. Expanded clones are given a class, and other clones once, few, many or no size at all.

.,.,TRBV28,TRBJ2-1,TGTGCCAGCAGTTTAGGGGCTTTCGAAGGGGGTGAGCAGTTCTTC,CASSLGAFEGGEQFF
.,.,TRBV11-3,TRBJ2-5,TGTGCCAGCAGCCCTGGGACAACCATCCAAGAGACCCAGTACTTC,CASSPGTTIQETQYF
TRBD2,.,TRBV18,TRBJ2-5,TGTGCCAGCTCAGGACTAGCGGGAGTAGAGACCCAGTACTTC,CASSGLAGVETQYF
.,few,TRBV7-2,TRBJ2-5,TGTGCCAGCAGCTTCTCTACCGAGACCCAGTACTTC,CASSFSTETQYF
TRBD2,.,TRBV29-1,TRBJ2-1,TGCAGCGTTGAAGATCCTTCGACTAGCGGGAACAATGAGCAGTTCTTC,CSVEDPSTSGNNEQFF
.,once,TRBV5-6,TRBJ2-1,TGTGCCAGCAGCTTGCCCGGGAATGGTAAGGTGGGGCAGTTCTTC,CASSLPGNGKVGQFF
TRBD2,few,TRBV5-1,TRBJ2-1,TGCGCCAGCAGCTCCCCGGGCGGGAGGGAAATCTATGAGCAGTTCTTC,CASSSPGGREIYEQFF
.,.,TRBV6-6,TRBJ1-5,TGTGCCAGCAGTCTTGACACTAGCAATCAGCCCCAGCATTTT,CASSLDTSNQPQHF
.,.,TRBV10-3,TRBJ2-3,TGTGCCATCAGTGAGATCGACTCTCCGAGCACAGATACGCAGTATTTT,CAISEIDSPSTDTQYF
.,.,TRBV4-1,TRBJ2-3,TGCGCCAGCAGCCTCCAGCGGAGCAGCACAGATACGCAGTATTTT,CASSLQRSSTDTQYF
.,.,TRBV4-1,TRBJ2-2,TGCGCCAGCAGCCACGAACAGGGATGGGGGGAGCTGTTTTTT,CASSHEQGWGELFF
TRBD1,.,TRBV14,TRBJ2-5,TGTGCCAGCAGCCAAGACCGACAGGGGTACCAAGAGACCCAGTACTTC,CASSQDRQGYQETQYF
.,few,TRBV4-1,TRBJ2-3,TGCGCCAGCAGCCAAGATCGGGGGTCTGGCCTCCCATTCGGAGATACGCAGTATTTT,CASSQDRGSGLPFGDTQYF
.,.,TRBV6-6,TRBJ1-2,TGTGCCAGCAAACGACAGGTTTATGGCTACACCTTC,CASKRQVYGYTF
TRBD1,.,TRBV6-1,TRBJ1-2,TGTGCCAGCAGTGGACAGGACAGGGAGGCAAATGGCTACACCTTC,CASSGQDREANGYTF
.,.,TRBV7-8,TRBJ1-5,TGTGCCAGCAGCTTAGAGGGGTTTCAGCCCCAGCATTTT,CASSLEGFQPQHF
TRBD2,once,TRBV7-8,TRBJ2-1,TGTGCCAGCAGCTTATCCGGGGGAGGGCCCAGTGAGCAGTTCTTC,CASSLSGGGPSEQFF
.,.,TRBV15,TRBJ2-5,TGTGCCACCAGCAGAGATCGGACTGAGACCCAGTACTTC,CATSRDRTETQYF
.,.,TRBV5-1,TRBJ2-3,TGCGCCAGCAGCTACTCAGATACGCAGTATTTT,CASSYSDTQYF
TRBD1,.,TRBV19,TRBJ1-5,TGTGCCAGTACCATCGACAGGGGGCATCAGCCCCAGCATTTT,CASTIDRGHQPQHF
TRBD1,.,TRBV28,TRBJ1-4,TGTGCCAGCAGCCCCAGGGGACAGGGGTCAAAACTGTTTTTT,CASSPRGQGSKLFF
.,.,TRBV10-3,TRBJ2-3,TGTGCCATCAGTCCCGTTTCGGCAGATACGCAGTATTTT,CAISPVSADTQYF
TRBD2,.,TRBV27,TRBJ2-1,TGTGCCAGCACCCTTTTTGTGGTGGGAGGGCCGGGGGTCTTC,CASTLFVVGGPGVF
TRBD1,.,TRBV7-2,TRBJ1-1,TGTGCCAGCAGCACCCGACAGGGAAGAAACACTGAAGCTTTCTTT,CASSTRQGRNTEAFF
.,few,TRBV29-1,TRBJ1-2,TGCAGCGTTCCGACAGGAGAGAACTATGGCTACACCTTC,CSVPTGENYGYTF
.,.,TRBV18,TRBJ2-7,TGTGCCAGCTCACCGCGACAGGAAAGCTCCTACGAGCAGTACTTC,CASSPRQESSYEQYF
TRBD1,.,TRBV27,TRBJ2-7,TGTGCCAGCAGTTTCGACAGGGGGGGGGCCTACGAGCAGTACTTC,CASSFDRGGAYEQYF
TRBD2,.,TRBV15,TRBJ2-1,TGTGCCACCAGTCCAAGTCGGCTAGCGGGAGGGAATGAGCAGTTCTTC,CATSPSRLAGGNEQFF
.,.,TRBV19,TRBJ1-2,TGTGCCAGTAGTATAGATCTACAAGGGAGCGGCTACACCTTC,CASSIDLQGSGYTF
TRBD1,few,TRBV7-9,TRBJ1-2,TGTGCCAGCACCGAAGGGGGCGACCTCTATGGCTACACCTTC,CASTEGGDLYGYTF
.,.,TRBV7-9,TRBJ2-7,TGTGCCAGCAGCCCCTTCGATCCGGACACGAACAGATTTAACTTC,CASSPFDPDTNRFNF
TRBD1,large,TRBV28,TRBJ2-4,TGTGCTTGCGAGGGACAGGGAATAAACATTCAGTACTTC,CACEGQGINIQYF
.,.,TRBV5-5,TRBJ2-5,TGTGCCAGCAGCTTGGTCCCCACAGGCTATGGGGAGACCCAGTACTTC,CASSLVPTGYGETQYF
TRBD1,.,TRBV7-2,TRBJ2-7,TGTGCCAGCAGCCGGCCGGGGGACAGGGGGAGGGACGAGCAGTACTTC,CASSRPGDRGRDEQYF
TRBD1,.,TRBV7-9,TRBJ1-3,TGTGCCAGCAGCGTAGGGGGCACAGGGTTTCGAAACACCATATATTTT,CASSVGGTGFRNTIYF
.,.,TRBV7-8,TRBJ1-5,TGTGCCAGCAGCTTAGCAATCGGTACAGTTAGCAATCAGCCCCAGCATTTT,CASSLAIGTVSNQPQHF
TRBD1,.,TRBV30,TRBJ2-7,TGTGCCTGGAGTCCGCCCGACAGGGGTCGCGACTGGCGGTCCTACGAGCAGTACTTC,CAWSPPDRGRDWRSYEQYF
TRBD1,.,TRBV5-1,TRBJ1-4,TGCGCCAGGAGACAGGGCTCGAATGAAAAACTGTTTTTT,CARRQGSNEKLFF